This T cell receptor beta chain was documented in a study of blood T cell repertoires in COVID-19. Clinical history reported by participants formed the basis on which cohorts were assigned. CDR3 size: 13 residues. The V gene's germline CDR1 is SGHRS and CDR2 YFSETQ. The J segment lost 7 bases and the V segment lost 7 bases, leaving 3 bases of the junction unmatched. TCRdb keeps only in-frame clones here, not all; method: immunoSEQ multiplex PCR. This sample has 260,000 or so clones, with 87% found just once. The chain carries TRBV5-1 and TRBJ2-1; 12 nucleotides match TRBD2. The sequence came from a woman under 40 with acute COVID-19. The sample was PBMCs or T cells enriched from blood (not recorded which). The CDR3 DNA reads TGCGCCAGCCGGACTAGCGGGGAGAATGAGCAGTTCTTC. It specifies CASRTSGENEQFF. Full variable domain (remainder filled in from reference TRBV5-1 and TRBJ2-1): KAGVTQTPRYLIKTRGQQVTLSCSPISGHRSVSWYQQTPGQGLQFLFEYFSETQRNKGNFPGRFSGRQFSNSRSEMNVSTLELGDSALYLCASRTSGENEQFFGPGTRLTVL.